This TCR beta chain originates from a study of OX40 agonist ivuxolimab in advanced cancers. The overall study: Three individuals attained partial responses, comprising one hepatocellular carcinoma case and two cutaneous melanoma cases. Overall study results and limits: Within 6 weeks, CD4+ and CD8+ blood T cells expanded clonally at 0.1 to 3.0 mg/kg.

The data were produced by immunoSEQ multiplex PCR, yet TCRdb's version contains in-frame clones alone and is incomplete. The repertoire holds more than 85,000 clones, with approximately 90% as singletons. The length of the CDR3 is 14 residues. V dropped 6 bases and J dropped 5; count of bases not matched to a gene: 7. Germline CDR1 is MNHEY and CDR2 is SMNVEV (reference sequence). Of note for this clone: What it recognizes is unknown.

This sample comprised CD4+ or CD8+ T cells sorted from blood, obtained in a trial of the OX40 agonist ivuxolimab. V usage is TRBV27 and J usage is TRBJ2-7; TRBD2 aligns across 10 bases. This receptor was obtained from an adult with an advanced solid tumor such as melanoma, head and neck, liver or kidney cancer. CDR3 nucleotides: TGTGCCAGCAGGGGGAGCGGGAGGGCCGACGAGCAGTACTTC. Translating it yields CASRGSGRADEQYF.